This TCR beta chain was profiled in a study of OX40 agonist ivuxolimab in advanced cancers. Study information: Hepatocellular carcinoma, melanoma, renal cell or head and neck cancer occurred in dose-escalation patients.

Findings of the study overall: There was clonal expansion of CD4+ and CD8+ blood T cells by week 6 at 0.1 to 3.0 mg/kg. Low normalized T-cell clonal expansion was also seen in some nonresponders. Patients who responded partially at 0.1-3.0 mg/kg showed clonal expansion ranking among the lowest.

This clone occurred once. No antigen is known for it. The assay was immunoSEQ multiplex PCR, and TCRdb's table has in-frame clones only and misses some. The data contain about 81,000 clones, roughly four fifths of them singletons. The V and J ends lost 7 bases and 4 bases, in that order; junction bases with no gene match: 6. Looked up from germline, CDR1 is SGHDT and CDR2 is YYEEEE. The CDR3 has 14 amino acids. This specimen was CD4+ or CD8+ T cells sorted from blood, taken in a trial of the OX40 agonist ivuxolimab. The sequence came from an adult with an advanced solid tumor such as melanoma, head and neck, liver or kidney cancer. The chain uses TRBV5-6 and TRBJ2-7; 12 positions agree with TRBD2. As DNA, the CDR3 is TGTGCCAGCGAGCCCGGACTAGCGGGATACGAGCAGTACTTC. Translation: CASEPGLAGYEQYF. Supplemented by reference TRBV5-6 and TRBJ2-7, the full variable domain reads DAGVTQSPTHLIKTRGQQVTLRCSPKSGHDTVSWYQQALGQGPQFIFQYYEEEERQRGNFPDRFSGHQFPNYSSELNVNALLLGDSALYLCASEPGLAGYEQYFGPGTRLTVT.